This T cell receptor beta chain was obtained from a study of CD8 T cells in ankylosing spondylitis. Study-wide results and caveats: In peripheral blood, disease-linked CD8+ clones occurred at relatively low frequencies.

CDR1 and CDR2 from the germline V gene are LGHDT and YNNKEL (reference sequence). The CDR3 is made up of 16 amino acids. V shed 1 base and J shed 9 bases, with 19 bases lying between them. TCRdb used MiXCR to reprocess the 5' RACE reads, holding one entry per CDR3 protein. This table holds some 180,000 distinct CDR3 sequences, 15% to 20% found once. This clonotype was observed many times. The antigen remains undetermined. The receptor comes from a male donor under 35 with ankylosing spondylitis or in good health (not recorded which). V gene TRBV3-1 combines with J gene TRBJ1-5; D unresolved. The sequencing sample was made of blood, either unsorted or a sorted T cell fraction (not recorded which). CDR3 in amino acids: CASSQGIEDGLGPQHF. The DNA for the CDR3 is TGTGCCAGCAGCCAAGGAATTGAGGACGGCCTGGGGCCCCAGCATTTT.